Listed below are T cell receptor beta chains from one sample, sequenced in a study of shared clonotypes between healthy human individuals. Method: immunoSEQ multiplex PCR; TCRdb's copy keeps in-frame clones and lacks some. The data hold about 960,000 clones, with approximately 76% observed a single time. Specimen: memory CD4+ T cells sorted from blood. All receptors come from a man aged 18 to 29 in good health. CDR3s include the opening cysteine and the closing phenylalanine or tryptophan. The D gene is left open where the match is weak. Size values are once, few and many counts, or a class for expanded clones, and some rows have none.

cdr3_length j_call d_call clone_size v_call cdr3_aa cdr3_nt
14 TRBJ2-7 TRBD2 few TRBV30 CACIGLASSYEQYF TGTGCCTGCATCGGACTAGCGAGCTCCTACGAGCAGTACTTC
13 TRBJ2-7 . . TRBV19 CASSMGHRYEQYF TGTGCCAGTAGTATGGGGCATCGCTACGAGCAGTACTTC
15 TRBJ1-6 . . TRBV9 CASSVKSSSNSPLHF TGTGCCAGCAGCGTAAAAAGCAGCTCTAATTCACCCCTCCACTTT
15 TRBJ1-1 . few TRBV9 CASSVGWQMNTEAFF TGTGCCAGCAGCGTAGGTTGGCAGATGAACACTGAAGCTTTCTTT
12 TRBJ1-2 TRBD1 few TRBV28 CASRQGAGGYTF TGTGCCAGCAGACAGGGGGCAGGGGGCTACACCTTC
14 TRBJ2-5 . many TRBV28 CASSPARGRETQYF TGTGCCAGCAGCCCCGCCCGGGGGAGGGAGACCCAGTACTTC
16 TRBJ2-2 . . TRBV9 CASSVGNQYRTGELFF TGTGCCAGCAGCGTAGGGAACCAGTATCGCACCGGGGAGCTGTTTTTT
17 TRBJ2-7 TRBD2 . TRBV4-3 CASSQYTGLAETYEQYF TGCGCCAGCAGCCAATACACGGGACTAGCGGAGACCTACGAGCAGTACTTC
15 TRBJ1-1 . . TRBV28 CASTTRTALRTEAFF TGTGCCAGCACCACTCGGACAGCCCTGAGGACTGAAGCTTTCTTT
16 TRBJ1-1 TRBD1 many TRBV27 CASSPWRTGMNTEAFF TGTGCCAGCAGCCCTTGGAGGACAGGGATGAACACTGAAGCTTTCTTT
16 TRBJ2-7 TRBD1 . TRBV5-1 CASSAPGTGASYEQYF TGCGCCAGCAGCGCACCCGGGACAGGGGCTTCCTACGAGCAGTACTTC
13 TRBJ2-7 . . TRBV7-6 CASSFNTGYEQYF TGTGCCAGCAGCTTCAATACAGGGTACGAGCAGTACTTC
14 TRBJ2-2 . . TRBV7-7 CASSLGGDTGELFF TGTGCTAGCAGCTTAGGCGGGGACACCGGGGAGCTGTTTTTT
13 TRBJ1-4 . . TRBV6-6 CASSFPTAEKLFF TGTGCCAGCAGTTTCCCCACCGCGGAAAAACTGTTTTTT
15 TRBJ2-7 . . TRBV7-6 CASSLTQEYSYEQYF TGTGCCAGCAGCTTAACCCAGGAGTACTCCTACGAGCAGTACTTC
14 TRBJ1-2 . . TRBV18 CASSPAQALQGYTF TGTGCCAGCTCACCGGCACAGGCACTACAAGGCTACACCTTC
16 TRBJ2-3 TRBD2 . TRBV7-2 CASSWASGRVTDTQYF TGTGCCAGCAGCTGGGCTAGCGGGAGAGTGACAGATACGCAGTATTTT
16 TRBJ1-1 . . TRBV7-9 CASSPLAPLKNTEAFF TGTGCCAGCAGCCCCCTGGCCCCTTTAAAGAACACTGAAGCTTTCTTT
15 TRBJ1-6 . . TRBV27 CASSFRQGYNSPLHF TGTGCCAGCAGTTTCCGGCAGGGTTATAATTCACCCCTCCACTTT
15 TRBJ2-5 TRBD2 . TRBV6-1 CASSLLAKDQETQYF TGTGCCAGCAGCTTACTAGCGAAAGATCAAGAGACCCAGTACTTC
14 TRBJ1-6 . . TRBV27 CASSLQRPNSPLHF TGTGCCAGCAGTTTACAGAGGCCGAATTCACCCCTCCACTTT
12 TRBJ2-7 . . TRBV6-6 CASSSEAYEQYF TGTGCCAGCAGTTCCGAAGCCTACGAGCAGTACTTC
16 TRBJ2-2 TRBD2 . TRBV2 CASSVATSGSTGELFF TGTGCCAGCAGTGTTGCGACTAGCGGGAGCACCGGGGAGCTGTTTTTT
14 TRBJ2-3 . . TRBV7-2 CASSLGQVTDTQYF TGTGCCAGCAGCTTAGGACAGGTCACAGATACGCAGTATTTT
14 TRBJ2-1 TRBD1 . TRBV5-1 CASSPRGQGNEQFF TGCGCCAGCAGCCCCCGGGGACAGGGCAATGAGCAGTTCTTC
15 TRBJ1-3 . . TRBV30 CAWSVTGGYGNTIYF TGTGCCTGGAGTGTAACCGGGGGCTATGGAAACACCATATATTTT
16 TRBJ2-4 TRBD1 . TRBV4-3 CASSQDWGQSENIQYF TGCGCCAGCAGCCAAGATTGGGGACAGTCAGAAAACATTCAGTACTTC
15 TRBJ2-3 TRBD2 . TRBV7-2 CASSLTSGRTDTQYF TGTGCCAGCAGCCTGACTAGCGGGAGGACAGATACGCAGTATTTT
17 TRBJ2-1 TRBD2 . TRBV9 CASSVAGGGSSYNEQFF TGTGCCAGCAGCGTAGCTGGCGGGGGAAGCTCCTACAATGAGCAGTTCTTC
15 TRBJ2-7 . . TRBV27 CASSLAWRGGYEQYF TGTGCCAGCAGTTTAGCGTGGCGGGGAGGCTACGAGCAGTACTTC
14 TRBJ1-1 . . TRBV19 CASEMVAGNTEAFF TGTGCCAGTGAAATGGTTGCAGGGAACACTGAAGCTTTCTTT
14 TRBJ1-3 TRBD1 few TRBV13 CASSLGDRGNTIYF TGTGCCAGCAGCTTAGGGGACAGGGGAAACACCATATATTTT
15 TRBJ1-4 . many TRBV7-9 CASRGGQSTNEKLFF TGTGCCAGCAGGGGTGGACAGTCAACTAATGAAAAACTGTTTTTT
15 TRBJ2-5 . . TRBV9 CASSVQGGRDETQYF TGTGCCAGCAGCGTTCAGGGGGGCCGGGACGAGACCCAGTACTTC
14 TRBJ2-1 . . TRBV6-1 CASTTGRSYNEQFF TGTGCCAGCACCACGGGACGCTCCTACAATGAGCAGTTCTTC
15 TRBJ1-3 . . TRBV19 CASSITASPGNTIYF TGTGCCAGTAGTATAACGGCCTCTCCTGGAAACACCATATATTTT
15 TRBJ2-7 TRBD1 few TRBV4-1 CASSRGTGTGYEQYF TGCGCCAGCAGCCGAGGGACAGGGACCGGCTACGAGCAGTACTTC
14 TRBJ2-1 . . TRBV5-6 CASSQQLGVAEQFF TGTGCCAGCAGCCAGCAGCTCGGGGTGGCTGAGCAGTTCTTC
14 TRBJ1-1 TRBD1 few TRBV6-1 CATEPRQGRTEAFF TGTGCCACAGAACCTAGACAGGGGAGGACTGAAGCTTTCTTT
15 TRBJ1-4 . . TRBV11-2 CASSLEGWGNEKLFF TGTGCCAGCAGCTTAGAAGGTTGGGGTAATGAAAAACTGTTTTTT
12 TRBJ2-2 . . TRBV7-9 CASSVEAGELFF TGTGCCAGCAGCGTTGAAGCCGGGGAGCTGTTTTTT
15 TRBJ1-4 TRBD1 . TRBV6-5 CASINAGTGQEKLFF TGTGCCAGCATTAACGCCGGGACAGGGCAAGAAAAACTGTTTTTT
17 TRBJ2-5 TRBD2 . TRBV7-2 CASSPRRLAGDRETQYF TGTGCCAGCAGCCCCCGACGACTAGCGGGGGATCGGGAGACCCAGTACTTC